The source of this T cell receptor (beta chain) is a study of T cells in Graves' hyperthyroidism and ophthalmopathy. There were TCR beta CDR3 regions amplified from RNA transcripts. RT-PCR in the first round (using the HTBI primer set) targeted the TCR CDR3. MiXCR, applied by TCRdb to the multiplex PCR reads, yields one record per CDR3 protein. The sample has more than 650,000 distinct CDR3 sequences; around 13% are singletons. The CDR3 extends over 17 amino acids. J gave up 6 bases and V 3 bases, and 12 bases lay outside the gene matches. The origin of this receptor is a woman aged 18-35 years with Graves' hyperthyroidism. Material: blood. V gene TRBV12-3 or TRBV12-4 combines with J gene TRBJ1-4; 8 positions match TRBD1. The CDR3, as DNA: TGTGCCAGCAGTTTTAGGGTCTTCGACAGGGGAGATGAAAAACTGTTTTTT. Amino acid sequence: CASSFRVFDRGDEKLFF.